This T cell receptor (beta chain) was sequenced for a study of blood T cell repertoires in COVID-19. In its sample, this clone was seen a few times. Data came from immunoSEQ multiplex PCR; TCRdb stores just in-frame clones and leaves some out. The sample yields around 130,000 clones, approximately 90% seen once. The clonotype comes from a man between 65 and 79 years old with active or convalescent COVID-19. Sequencing used peripheral blood.

CDR3 amino acids: CASSLLPGHGETQYF. The CDR3 region has the DNA TGCGCCAGCAGCTTGCTTCCGGGACATGGTGAGACCCAGTACTTC. The J gene is TRBJ2-5, the V gene TRBV5-1; D is perhaps TRBD1 (6 bases). Germline CDR1 is SGHRS and CDR2 is YFSETQ. This CDR3 region has 15 residues. V was shortened by 1 base and J by 5 bases, with 15 bases between the two germline ends.